Listed below are T cell receptor beta chains from one sample, sequenced in a study of neurological immune-mediated disorders. In TCRdb, the 5' RACE reads were re-called with MiXCR into one record per CDR3 protein. The table records some 32,000 distinct CDR3 sequences, around 14% of them present only once. The source material was PBMCs. The receptors shown here come from a man aged 65 to 79 in good health. Both conserved end residues are part of each CDR3. A D gene is named only where the DNA matches it firmly.

j_call | d_call | v_call | cdr3_aa
TRBJ2-2 | TRBD1 | TRBV20-1 | CSARTGTARTGELFF
TRBJ2-7 | - | TRBV11-2 | CASSIRSRAGDEQYF
TRBJ2-7 | - | TRBV5-4 | CASSDTWGHEQYF
TRBJ1-2 | - | TRBV12-3/TRBV12-4 | CASSFNLLRAVLVGYTF
TRBJ2-1 | - | TRBV5-1 | CASSLTDYNEQFF
TRBJ1-2 | - | TRBV2 | CASRADQNGGYTF
TRBJ2-3 | - | TRBV5-6 | CASSLLDRGVSTDTQYF
TRBJ2-7 | TRBD1 | TRBV7-2 | CASSETRQGRTYEQYF
TRBJ2-7 | TRBD2 | TRBV7-2 | CASSFSGGAFYEQYF
TRBJ1-1 | TRBD1 | TRBV19 | CASSSDRGIGTEAFF
TRBJ2-2 | TRBD1 | TRBV6-2/TRBV6-3 | CASSRDRGTGELFF
TRBJ1-4 | TRBD1 | TRBV11-2 | CASSLDRRQGQSYNEKLFF
TRBJ1-3 | - | TRBV30 | CAWSISSGNTIYF
TRBJ2-7 | - | TRBV2 | CAGTVGLSDEQYF
TRBJ1-1 | TRBD1 | TRBV7-2 | CASSLGTGITEAFF
TRBJ2-2 | TRBD2 | TRBV5-4 | CASSSGLNTGELFF
TRBJ1-1 | TRBD1 | TRBV7-2 | CASSSDRGPTEAFF
TRBJ1-2 | - | TRBV6-2/TRBV6-3 | CASSEQGGYGYTF
TRBJ1-2 | - | TRBV21-1 | CASSFYICSATTGTGAPNYGYTF
TRBJ1-2 | - | TRBV7-2 | CASSRTENYGYTF
TRBJ1-2 | - | TRBV2 | CASSEALETVYGYTF
TRBJ1-1 | - | TRBV12-3/TRBV12-4 | CASSFANLLEAFF
TRBJ1-4 | - | TRBV20-1 | CSASRGVQGYEKLFF
TRBJ2-1 | - | TRBV24-1 | CATSDSTSWDAYNEQFF
TRBJ1-3 | TRBD1 | TRBV7-2 | CASSLATGTGNTIYF
TRBJ2-7 | TRBD2 | TRBV5-1 | CASSLGTREAEQYF
TRBJ2-1 | TRBD2 | TRBV5-6 | CASSPDPGLAGYNEQFF
TRBJ2-1 | TRBD2 | TRBV20-1 | CSARDTGTSGDYNEQFF
TRBJ1-1 | - | TRBV5-1 | CASSLDRADTEAFF
TRBJ2-4 | - | TRBV21-1 | CASPKEQGKNIQYF
TRBJ2-6 | - | TRBV29-1 | CSVGGGANVLTF
TRBJ1-2 | - | TRBV20-1 | CSAQVPGGYTF
TRBJ1-5 | - | TRBV5-1 | CARLTGYSNQPQHF
TRBJ2-1 | - | TRBV5-1 | CASSLGYYNEQFF
TRBJ1-1 | TRBD1 | TRBV5-1 | CASGPYQGAPTEAFF
TRBJ2-1 | TRBD1 | TRBV20-1 | CSAFHPGQGNEQFF
TRBJ2-5 | TRBD1 | TRBV24-1 | CATSILYRGQETQYF
TRBJ2-3 | - | TRBV20-1 | CSARVRETTDTQYF
TRBJ2-1 | - | TRBV7-2 | CARSFGPDNEQFF
TRBJ1-5 | - | TRBV9 | CASIPKGIYSNQPQHF
TRBJ1-4 | - | TRBV7-2 | CASSPWMGTTNEKLFF
TRBJ2-7 | - | TRBV5-1 | CASSGTASYEQYF
TRBJ2-2 | TRBD2 | TRBV7-6 | CASSLRLAGGPTGELFF
TRBJ2-4 | - | TRBV19 | CASSTGYGKNIQYF
TRBJ2-1 | TRBD2 | TRBV9 | CASSAFSGGARNEQFF
TRBJ2-7 | - | TRBV20-1 | CSASGGGVSYEQYF
TRBJ2-1 | TRBD2 | TRBV20-1 | CSAREGLAFSYNEQFF
TRBJ1-4 | - | TRBV30 | CASQPGAATNEKLFF
TRBJ1-5 | - | TRBV12-3/TRBV12-4 | CASSFQDQPQHF
TRBJ1-5 | - | TRBV5-6 | CASSSDRNQPQHF
TRBJ2-5 | TRBD2 | TRBV24-1 | CATSPARGGRETQYF
TRBJ1-1 | - | TRBV9 | CASSPDDRLTEAFF
TRBJ2-3 | - | TRBV4-3 | CASSQGTTVDTQYF
TRBJ2-1 | TRBD2 | TRBV19 | CASSGWLAGPVVSYNEQFF
TRBJ1-1 | - | TRBV5-1 | CASSLDGLGTEAFF
TRBJ2-1 | TRBD2 | TRBV5-5 | CASSSSGGAYNEQFF